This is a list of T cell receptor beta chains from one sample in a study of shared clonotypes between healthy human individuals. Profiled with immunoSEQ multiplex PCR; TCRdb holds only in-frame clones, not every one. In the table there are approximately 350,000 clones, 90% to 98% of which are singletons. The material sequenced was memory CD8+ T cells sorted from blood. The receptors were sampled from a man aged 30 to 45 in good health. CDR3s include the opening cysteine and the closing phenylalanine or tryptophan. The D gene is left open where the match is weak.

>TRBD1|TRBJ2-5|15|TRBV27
CASSPRDRLQETQYF
TGTGCCAGCAGTCCCCGGGACAGATTACAAGAGACCCAGTACTTC
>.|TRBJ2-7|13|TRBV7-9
CASVRQETYEQYF
TGTGCCAGCGTTCGACAGGAGACCTACGAGCAGTACTTC
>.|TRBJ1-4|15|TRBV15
CATSRSAGYNEKLFF
TGTGCCACCAGCAGGTCGGCAGGATATAATGAAAAACTGTTTTTT
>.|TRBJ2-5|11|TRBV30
CAWSVLETQYF
TGTGCCTGGAGTGTCTTGGAGACCCAGTACTTC
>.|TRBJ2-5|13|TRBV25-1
CASSTQDQETQYF
TGTGCCAGCAGCACACAAGACCAAGAGACCCAGTACTTC
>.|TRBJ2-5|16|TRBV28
CASSLSPNGGQETQYF
TGTGCCAGCAGTTTGTCACCGAATGGCGGGCAAGAGACCCAGTACTTC
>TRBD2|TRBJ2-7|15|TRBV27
CASSRERGSSYEQYF
TGTGCCAGCAGTAGAGAGCGGGGAAGCTCCTACGAGCAGTACTTC
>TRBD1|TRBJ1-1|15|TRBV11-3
CASNLGDRGNTEAFF
TGTGCCAGCAACTTAGGGGACAGGGGGAACACTGAAGCTTTCTTT
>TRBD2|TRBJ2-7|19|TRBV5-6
CASSDKPGLAGIRTYEQYF
TGTGCCAGCAGTGACAAGCCGGGACTAGCGGGAATAAGGACCTACGAGCAGTACTTC
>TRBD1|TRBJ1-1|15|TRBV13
CASSLRQGGNTEAFF
TGTGCCAGCAGCTTACGACAGGGGGGGAACACTGAAGCTTTCTTT
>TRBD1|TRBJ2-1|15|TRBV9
CASSVGDRSWNEQFF
TGTGCCAGCAGCGTAGGGGACAGGAGTTGGAATGAGCAGTTCTTC